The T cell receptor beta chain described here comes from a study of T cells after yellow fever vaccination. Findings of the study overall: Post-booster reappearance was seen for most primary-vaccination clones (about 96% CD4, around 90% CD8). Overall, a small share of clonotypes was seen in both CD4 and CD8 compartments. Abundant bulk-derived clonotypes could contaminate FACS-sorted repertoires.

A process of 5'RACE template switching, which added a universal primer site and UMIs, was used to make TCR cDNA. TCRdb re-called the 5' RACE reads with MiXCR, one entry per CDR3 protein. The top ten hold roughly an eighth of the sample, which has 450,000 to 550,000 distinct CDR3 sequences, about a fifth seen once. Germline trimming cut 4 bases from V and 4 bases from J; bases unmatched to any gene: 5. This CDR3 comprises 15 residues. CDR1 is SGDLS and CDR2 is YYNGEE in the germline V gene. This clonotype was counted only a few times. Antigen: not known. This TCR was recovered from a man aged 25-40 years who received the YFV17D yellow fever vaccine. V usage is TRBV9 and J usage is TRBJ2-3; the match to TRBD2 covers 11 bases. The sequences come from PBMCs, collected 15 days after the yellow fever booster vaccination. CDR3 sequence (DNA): TGTGCCAGCAGCCGCGGGACTAGCGGTCCAGATACGCAGTATTTT. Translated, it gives CASSRGTSGPDTQYF.